This TCR beta chain is drawn from a study of shared clonotypes between healthy human individuals. The protocol was immunoSEQ multiplex PCR, while the TCRdb copy is restricted to in-frame clones and leaves out a portion. Here the sample spans about 1.1 million clones, 60% to 80% being singletons. Input material: memory CD4+ T cells from PBMCs. The subset denotes: CD45RA-negative fraction. The source is a man between 18 and 35 years old in good health. Some clones in this sample may be carry-over from other donors' samples.

CDR3 protein: CASSLRTDGEAFF. DNA of the CDR3: TGTGCCAGCAGCTTACGGACAGATGGTGAAGCTTTCTTT. This chain links TRBV7-2 with TRBJ1-1, with D perhaps matching TRBD1 (6 bases). V gave up 2 bases and J gave up 7 bases, with 11 bases separating them. Germline V CDR1 and CDR2: SGHTA, FQGNSA. This CDR3 has 13 residues.